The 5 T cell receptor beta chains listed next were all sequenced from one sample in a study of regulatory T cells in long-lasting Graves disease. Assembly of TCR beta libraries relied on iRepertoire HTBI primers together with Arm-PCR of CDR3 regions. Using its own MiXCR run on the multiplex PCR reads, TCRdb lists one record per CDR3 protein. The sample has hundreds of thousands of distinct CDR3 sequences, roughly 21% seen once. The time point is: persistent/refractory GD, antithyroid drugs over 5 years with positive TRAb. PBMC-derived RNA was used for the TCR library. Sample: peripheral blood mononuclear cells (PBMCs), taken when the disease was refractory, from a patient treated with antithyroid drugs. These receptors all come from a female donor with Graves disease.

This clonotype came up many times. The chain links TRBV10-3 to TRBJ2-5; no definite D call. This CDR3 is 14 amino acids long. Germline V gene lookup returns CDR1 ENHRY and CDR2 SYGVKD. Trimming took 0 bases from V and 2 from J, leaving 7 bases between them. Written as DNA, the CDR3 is TGTGCCATCAGTGAGTCGGATGGGCAAGAGACCCAGTACTTC. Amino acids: CAISESDGQETQYF.

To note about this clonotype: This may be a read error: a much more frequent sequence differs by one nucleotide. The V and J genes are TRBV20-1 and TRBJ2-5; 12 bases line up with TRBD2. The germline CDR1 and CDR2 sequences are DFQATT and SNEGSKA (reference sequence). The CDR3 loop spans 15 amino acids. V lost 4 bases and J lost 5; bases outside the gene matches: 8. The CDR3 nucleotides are TGCAGTGCTAAAAAGACTAGCGGGAGTCCCGAGACCCAGTACTTC. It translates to CSAKKTSGSPETQYF.

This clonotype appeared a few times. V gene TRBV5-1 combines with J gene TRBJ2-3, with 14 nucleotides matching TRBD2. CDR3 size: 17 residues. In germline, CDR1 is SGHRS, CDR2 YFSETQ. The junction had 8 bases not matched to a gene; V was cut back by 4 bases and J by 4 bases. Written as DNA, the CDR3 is TGCGCCAGCAGCGCCGGACTAGCGGGAGGATCCCCAGATACGCAGTATTTT. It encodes CASSAGLAGGSPDTQYF. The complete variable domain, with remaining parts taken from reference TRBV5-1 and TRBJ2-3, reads KAGVTQTPRYLIKTRGQQVTLSCSPISGHRSVSWYQQTPGQGLQFLFEYFSETQRNKGNFPGRFSGRQFSNSRSEMNVSTLELGDSALYLCASSAGLAGGSPDTQYFGPGTRLTVL.

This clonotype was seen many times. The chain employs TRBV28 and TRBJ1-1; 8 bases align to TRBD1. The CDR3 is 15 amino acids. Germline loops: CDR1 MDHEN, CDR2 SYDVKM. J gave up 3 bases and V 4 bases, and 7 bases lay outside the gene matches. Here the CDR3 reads CASSSGDRPYTEAFF. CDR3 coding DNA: TGTGCCAGCAGTTCAGGGGACAGGCCCTACACTGAAGCTTTCTTT.

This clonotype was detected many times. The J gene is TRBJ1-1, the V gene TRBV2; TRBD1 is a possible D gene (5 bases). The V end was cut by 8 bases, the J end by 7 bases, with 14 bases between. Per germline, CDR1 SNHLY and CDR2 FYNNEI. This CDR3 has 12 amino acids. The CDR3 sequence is CASVGGTHEAFF. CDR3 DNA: TGTGCCAGCGTGGGGGGTACTCATGAAGCTTTCTTT.